This TCR beta chain originates from a study of somatic mutations in cytotoxic T cells in rheumatoid arthritis. Study-wide context: Some V beta antibody-stained T-cell populations were flow-sorted at nearly 100% purity, including V beta1+ cells sequenced for TCRB.

Study outcomes and limitations: The antigen targets of the expanded CD8+ clones were unknown.

Regarding this clone: The antigen remains undetermined.

V was pared by 4 bases and J by 5 bases, with 18 bases between. In germline, CDR1 is SEHNR, CDR2 FQNEAQ (reference sequence). The CDR3 sequence is 16 residues long. How the authors handled the data: Matches to published virus-specific TCRB sequences were rare among patient CD8+ clones larger than 1%. Assay used: immunoSEQ multiplex PCR; TCRdb lists only in-frame clones, some missing. Clone size and the V and J calls come from that table; the DNA yielded D and trimming. The data show approximately 15,000 clones, approximately 80% seen once. Material for sequencing was CD8+ T cells sorted from blood. The chain carries TRBV7-9 and TRBJ1-3; D is ambiguous. The sequence was obtained from an adult with rheumatoid arthritis. The CDR3 region has the DNA TGTGCCAGCAGCTCCGCCCGGCCGGCGGTCAGAAACACCATATATTTT. Encoded protein: CASSSARPAVRNTIYF.